These T cell receptor beta chains were read from a single sample in a study of T cell responses to AZD1222 COVID-19 vaccine. Sequencing used immunoSEQ multiplex PCR; TCRdb keeps in-frame clones, though not all of them. The top ten clones hold approximately 3.7% of a sample with around 130,000 clones, more than 85% of them seen once. Material: peripheral blood, obtained 28 days after the second AZD1222 dose. The receptors shown here come from an adult who received the AZD1222 COVID-19 vaccine. Both conserved end residues are part of each CDR3.

>TRBV4-2
CASSQVSGWVGEKLFF
>TRBV7-7
CASSLAGLFQYNEQFF
>TRBV9
CASSVFEVAGGPTLGFF
>TRBV27
CASGTASGNTIYF
>TRBV9
CASSVQGRGYGYTF
>TRBV11-2
CASSLGQMNTEAFF
>TRBV9
CASSAGTANEKLFF
>TRBV13
CASSEDRYYNEQFF
>TRBV3-1/TRBV3-2
CASSQISYRGASYEQYF
>TRBV15
CATTARVPNTEAFF
>TRBV18
CASLDRRNTEAFF
>TRBV14
CASSQERGQGNIQYF
>TRBV5-1
CASSLDWEQPQHF
>TRBV5-8
CASSRLNQPQHF
>TRBV2
CASSEIRTSPPETQYF
>TRBV6-6
CASSLTGGVGGRQFF
>TRBV28
CASSVAGFSSYNEQFF
>TRBV25-1
CASSEFPGGPGELFF
>TRBV18
CASSPPSNQPQHF